This T cell receptor beta chain was identified during a study of T cell changes during pregnancy in multiple sclerosis (dated by TCRdb to the late 2010s). Looking at the study overall: The study examined how the T cell repertoire changed over the course of pregnancy in women with multiple sclerosis.

Note on this clone: This clone's antigen is unknown. Base qualities are not recorded, but no much larger clone differs from it by a single base.

Receptor libraries were prepared by the immunoSEQ multiplex PCR assay. TCRdb provides this immuneACCESS table in a form limited to in-frame rearrangements. Some clones are lacking; in checked studies, under half of them reflect an unresolved V gene, and why the rest are absent is not known. This sample has 30,000 to 45,000 clones in its table, and 75% to 95% of those were observed once. Less than 0.45% of the sample belongs to the ten largest clones. V lost 0 bases and J lost 5 bases, and the count of bases not matched to a germline gene is 3. Per the germline V gene, SGHRS is the CDR1 and YFSETQ is the CDR2. From cysteine to phenylalanine, the CDR3 is 15 amino acids long. Only the CDR3 DNA stays, 45 bases, in frame from base 1.

The sequencing here drew on CD4+ T cells from peripheral blood mononuclear cells, taken in the third trimester of pregnancy. The sequence came from a female donor with multiple sclerosis, enrolled in a pregnancy study. The rearrangement joined TRBV5-1 to TRBJ1-2; 11 junctional bases match TRBD1. The DNA sequence reads TGCGCCAGCAGCTTGGACGGACAGGGGGCGTATGGCTACACCTTC. It is translated as CASSLDGQGAYGYTF.